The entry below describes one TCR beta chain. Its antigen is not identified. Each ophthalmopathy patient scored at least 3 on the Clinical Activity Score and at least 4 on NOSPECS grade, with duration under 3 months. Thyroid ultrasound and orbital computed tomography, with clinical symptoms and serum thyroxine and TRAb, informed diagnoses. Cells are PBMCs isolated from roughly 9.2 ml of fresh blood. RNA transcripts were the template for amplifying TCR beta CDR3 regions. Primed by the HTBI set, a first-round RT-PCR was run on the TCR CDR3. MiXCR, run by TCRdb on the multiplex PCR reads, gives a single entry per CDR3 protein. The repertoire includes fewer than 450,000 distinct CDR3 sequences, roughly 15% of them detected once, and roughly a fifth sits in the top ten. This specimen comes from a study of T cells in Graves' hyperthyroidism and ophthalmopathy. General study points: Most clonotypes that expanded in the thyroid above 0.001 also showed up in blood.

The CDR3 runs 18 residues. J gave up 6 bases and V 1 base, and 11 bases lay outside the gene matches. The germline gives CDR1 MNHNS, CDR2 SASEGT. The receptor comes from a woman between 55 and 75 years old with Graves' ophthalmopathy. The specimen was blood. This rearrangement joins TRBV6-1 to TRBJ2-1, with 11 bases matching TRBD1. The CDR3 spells CASSEVIVGQGGRNEQFF. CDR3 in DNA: TGTGCCAGCAGTGAAGTTATAGTGGGACAGGGGGGCCGCAATGAGCAGTTCTTC.